This T cell receptor beta chain stems from a study of radiotherapy plus CTLA-4 blockade in lung cancer. Background on the study: Of all patients, approximately 17% responded objectively and roughly 31% showed disease control.

Profiled with immunoSEQ multiplex PCR; TCRdb holds only in-frame clones, not every one. This sample has about 72,000 clones; more than 75% occur once, and the top ten carry around 7%. Enrolled patients, whose metastatic non-small-cell lung cancer was chemo-refractory, received focal radiation plus CTLA-4 blockade with ipilimumab. This CDR3 spans 15 amino acids. With 2 bases clipped from V and 4 bases from J, the junction kept 2 bases outside the gene matches. The germline V gene encodes CDR1 SEHNR and CDR2 FQNEAQ (reference sequence). This chain uses TRBV7-9 with TRBJ2-3; 11 nucleotides match TRBD2. Sequencing used peripheral blood, obtained from a patient treated with radiotherapy plus ipilimumab. The receptor's source is a human donor with non-small cell lung cancer who had a complete response to radiotherapy plus ipilimumab. CDR3 sequence reads: CASSLTSGGSDTQYF. CDR3 nucleotide sequence: TGTGCCAGCAGCTTAACTAGCGGGGGTTCAGATACGCAGTATTTT.